These 2 T cell receptor beta chains originate from one sample sequenced in a study of OX40 agonist ivuxolimab in advanced cancers. The assay was immunoSEQ multiplex PCR, and TCRdb's table has in-frame clones only and misses some. In the table there are more than 80,000 clones, approximately 94% of which are singletons. The material was CD4+ or CD8+ T cells sorted from blood, obtained in a trial of the OX40 agonist ivuxolimab. The receptors were sampled from an adult with an advanced solid tumor such as melanoma, head and neck, liver or kidney cancer.

The rearrangement joins TRBV13 to TRBJ2-1; D is ambiguous. Trimming left V 1 base short and J 8 bases short, with 6 bases between. CDR1 is PRHDT and CDR2 is FYEKMQ in the germline V gene (reference sequence). CDR3 length: 12 residues. The CDR3 spells CASSLVPDEQFF. Here the CDR3 DNA reads TGTGCCAGCAGCTTAGTCCCGGATGAGCAGTTCTTC.

This clone is termed medium-sized. The chain links TRBV29-1 to TRBJ1-1; D call uncertain. The V gene's germline CDR1 is SQVTM and CDR2 ANQGSEA. This CDR3 has 10 residues. Trimming took 1 base from V and 11 from J, leaving 8 bases between them. The CDR3 spells CSVEVGEAFF. CDR3 DNA: TGCAGCGTTGAAGTGGGAGAGGCTTTCTTT.